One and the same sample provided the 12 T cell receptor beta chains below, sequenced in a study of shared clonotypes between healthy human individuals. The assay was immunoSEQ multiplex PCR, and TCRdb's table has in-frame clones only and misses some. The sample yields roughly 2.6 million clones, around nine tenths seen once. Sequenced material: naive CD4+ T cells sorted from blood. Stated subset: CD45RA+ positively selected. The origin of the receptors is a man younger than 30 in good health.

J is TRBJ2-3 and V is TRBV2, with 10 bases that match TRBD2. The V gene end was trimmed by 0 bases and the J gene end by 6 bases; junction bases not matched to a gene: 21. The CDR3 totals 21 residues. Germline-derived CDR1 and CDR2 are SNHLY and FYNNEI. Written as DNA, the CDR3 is TGTGCCAGCAGTGAAGCACGGCGGGGCCCATCGGGACTAGCGACTCGCGATACGCAGTATTTT. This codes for CASSEARRGPSGLATRDTQYF.

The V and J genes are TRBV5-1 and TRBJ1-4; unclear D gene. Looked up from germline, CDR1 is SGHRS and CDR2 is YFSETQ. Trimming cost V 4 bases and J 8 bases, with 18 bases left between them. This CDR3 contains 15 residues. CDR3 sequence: CASSQREVSREKLFF. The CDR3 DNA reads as TGCGCCAGCAGCCAGAGGGAAGTCTCTCGGGAAAAACTGTTTTTT.

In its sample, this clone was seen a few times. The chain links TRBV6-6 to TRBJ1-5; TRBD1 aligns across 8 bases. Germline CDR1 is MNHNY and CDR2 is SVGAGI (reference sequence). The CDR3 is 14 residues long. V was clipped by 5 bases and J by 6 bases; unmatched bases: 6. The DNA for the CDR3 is TGTGCCAGCAGTGGGACAGGAGGAGGTCAGCCCCAGCATTTT. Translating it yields CASSGTGGGQPQHF.

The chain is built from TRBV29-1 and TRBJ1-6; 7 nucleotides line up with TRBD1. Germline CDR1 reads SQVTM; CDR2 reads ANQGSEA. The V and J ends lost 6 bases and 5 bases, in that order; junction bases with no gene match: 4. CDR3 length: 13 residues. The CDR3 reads CSVRTGDNSPLHF. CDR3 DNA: TGCAGCGTGAGGACAGGTGATAATTCACCCCTCCACTTT.

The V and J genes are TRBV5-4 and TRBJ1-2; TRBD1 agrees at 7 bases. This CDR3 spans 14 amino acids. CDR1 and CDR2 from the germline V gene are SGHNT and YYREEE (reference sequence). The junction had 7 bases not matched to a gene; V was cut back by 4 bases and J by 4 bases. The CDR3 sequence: CASSPDRATYGYTF. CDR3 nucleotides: TGTGCCAGCAGCCCTGACAGGGCCACCTATGGCTACACCTTC. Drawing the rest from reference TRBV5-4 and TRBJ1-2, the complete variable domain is ETGVTQSPTHLIKTRGQQVTLRCSSQSGHNTVSWYQQALGQGPQFIFQYYREEENGRGNFPPRFSGLQFPNYSSELNVNALELDDSALYLCASSPDRATYGYTFGSGTRLTVV.

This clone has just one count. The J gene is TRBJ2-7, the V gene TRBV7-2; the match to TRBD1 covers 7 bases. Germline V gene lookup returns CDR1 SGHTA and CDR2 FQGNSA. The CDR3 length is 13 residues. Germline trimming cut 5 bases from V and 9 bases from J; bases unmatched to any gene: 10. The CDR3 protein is CASSPRTGEPQYF. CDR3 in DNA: TGTGCCAGCAGCCCCCGGACAGGCGAGCCGCAGTACTTC.

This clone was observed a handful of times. The CDR3: CASSSGPGYAFF. In DNA, the CDR3 is TGTGCCAGCAGCTCTGGGCCAGGGTATGCTTTCTTT. The rearrangement joins TRBV7-9 to TRBJ1-1; D possibly corresponds to TRBD1 (5 bases). Between the trimmed V and J ends, which lost 4 bases and 11 bases, there was a span of 14 bases. Germline CDR1 is SEHNR and CDR2 is FQNEAQ (reference sequence). The CDR3 extends over 12 amino acids.

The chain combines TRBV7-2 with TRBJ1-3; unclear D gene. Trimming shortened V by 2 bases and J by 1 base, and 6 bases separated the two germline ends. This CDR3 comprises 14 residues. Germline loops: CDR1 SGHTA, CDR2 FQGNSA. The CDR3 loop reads CASSLKLSGNTIYF. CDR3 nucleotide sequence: TGTGCCAGCAGCTTAAAGTTGTCTGGAAACACCATATATTTT.

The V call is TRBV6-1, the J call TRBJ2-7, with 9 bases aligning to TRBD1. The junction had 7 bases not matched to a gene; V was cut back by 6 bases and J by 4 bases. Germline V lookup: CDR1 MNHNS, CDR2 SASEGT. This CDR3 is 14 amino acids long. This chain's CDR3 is CASRAYRGHYEQYF. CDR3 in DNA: TGTGCCAGCAGGGCTTACAGGGGGCATTACGAGCAGTACTTC.

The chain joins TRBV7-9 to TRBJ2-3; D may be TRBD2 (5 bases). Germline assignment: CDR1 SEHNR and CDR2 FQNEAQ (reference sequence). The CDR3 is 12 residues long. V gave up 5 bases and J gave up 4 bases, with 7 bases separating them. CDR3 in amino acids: CASSELADTQYF. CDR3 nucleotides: TGTGCCAGCAGCGAACTAGCAGATACGCAGTATTTT.

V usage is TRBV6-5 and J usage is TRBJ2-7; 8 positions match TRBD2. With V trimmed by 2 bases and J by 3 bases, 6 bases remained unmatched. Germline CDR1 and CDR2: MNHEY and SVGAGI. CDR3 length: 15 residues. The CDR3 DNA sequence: TGTGCCAGCAGTTACGCGGGACTAGAAAACTACGAGCAGTACTTC. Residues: CASSYAGLENYEQYF.

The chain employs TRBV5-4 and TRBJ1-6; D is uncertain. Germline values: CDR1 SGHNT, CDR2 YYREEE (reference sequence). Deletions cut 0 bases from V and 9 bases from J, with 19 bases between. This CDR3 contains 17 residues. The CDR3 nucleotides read TGTGCCAGCAGCTTGGTATCTTCGGGGATCCCCATTTCACCCCTCCACTTT. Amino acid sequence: CASSLVSSGIPISPLHF.